This TCR beta chain comes out of a study of T cells expressing NK-cell markers. In the study overall: Underlying the TCR beta repertoires were sorted CD3+CD56+NKG2C+, CD3+CD56+NKG2C- and CD3+CD56-NKG2C+ T cells. Notes on the study in general: For several donors, the dominant NKG2C+ clonotypes made up about 1.0-7.0% of their CD8+ T cells.

TCR beta libraries carry UMIs added by 5'RACE template switching. TCRdb reanalyzed the 5' RACE reads, giving one entry per CDR3 protein sequence and no DNA. The table lists approximately 550,000 distinct CDR3 sequences, with roughly 3.4% in the top ten. As regards this clonotype: The target antigen is unknown.

The germline CDR1 and CDR2 sequences are LGHDT and YNNKEL (reference sequence). The CDR3 has 13 amino acids. The sample taken for sequencing was blood T cells: a sorted CD56 or NKG2C T cell subset, CD4+ or CD8+ T cells, or bulk PBMC T cells (not recorded which). This clonotype was sampled from a man aged 18 to 30 in good health. V is TRBV3-1 and J is TRBJ1-5. The CDR3 here is CASSQEGGRPQHF.